Below, 12 T cell receptor beta chains from the same sample are listed, as sequenced in a study of T cell repertoires in cytomegalovirus infection. TCRdb used MiXCR to reprocess the reads, holding one entry per CDR3 protein. This table has about 340,000 distinct CDR3 sequences, 25% to 35% appearing once. No antigens are known for them. The source was cultured PBMCs, collected from culture after CMV antigen stimulation. These TCRs come from a human donor in good health (CMV status not recorded). Some clones in this sample may be carry-over from other donors' samples.

This clonotype was detected only a few times. V gene TRBV6-5 combines with J gene TRBJ1-2; D is unclear. The V end was cut by 6 bases, the J end by 5 bases, with 13 bases between. Germline V gives CDR1 MNHEY, CDR2 SVGAGI. The length of the CDR3 is 13 residues. The CDR3 bases are TGTGCCAGCAGGTCGGCCCCGCTATATGGCTACACCTTC. Encoded protein: CASRSAPLYGYTF.

J is TRBJ2-1 and V is TRBV27; 9 positions agree with TRBD1. Germline V gives CDR1 MNHEY, CDR2 SMNVEV (reference sequence). The CDR3 loop spans 14 amino acids. Trimming at V came to 4 bases and at J to 10 bases, leaving 8 bases not matched to a gene. CDR3 sequence (DNA): TGTGCCAGCAGTTCCCAACCGGGGACAGGGGAGCAGTTCTTC. Its translation is CASSSQPGTGEQFF.

J is TRBJ1-4 and V is TRBV12-3 or TRBV12-4, with D unresolved. The CDR3 has 15 amino acids. The V and J ends lost 5 bases and 3 bases respectively, with 13 bases between them. CDR3 sequence (DNA): TGTGCCAGCAGTGCTCGTCGGAGGGCTAATGAAAAACTGTTTTTT. Protein: CASSARRRANEKLFF.

This clonotype has a handful of counts. V gene TRBV6-5 combines with J gene TRBJ1-2, with D unclear. Germline V CDR1 and CDR2: MNHEY, SVGAGI. Trimming removed 0 bases from V and 4 bases from J, with 9 bases in between. The CDR3 length is 14 residues. CDR3 region: CASSYSLDGYGYTF. CDR3 bases: TGTGCCAGCAGTTACTCGTTGGACGGCTATGGCTACACCTTC.

The rearrangement uses TRBV20-1 and TRBJ2-3; possibly TRBD2 for D (5 bases). Germline assignment: CDR1 DFQATT and CDR2 SNEGSKA (reference sequence). V was pared by 0 bases and J by 3 bases, with 13 bases between. This CDR3 has 15 residues. CDR3 in DNA: TGCAGTGCTAGAGATCCCCTAGCTTTGACAGATACGCAGTATTTT. Translation: CSARDPLALTDTQYF.

This clonotype was counted a few times. The chain combines TRBV6-1 with TRBJ1-5; tentative D call: TRBD1 (5 bases). Trimming left V 4 bases short and J 0 bases short, with 10 bases between. Germline CDR1 MNHNS, CDR2 SASEGT. The CDR3 length is 15 residues. The CDR3 is CASSGQGVSNQPQHF. The CDR3 nucleotides are TGTGCCAGCAGTGGCCAGGGTGTTAGCAATCAGCCCCAGCATTTT.

The chain recombines TRBV27 with TRBJ1-6; possibly TRBD1 for D (5 bases). The CDR3 length is 18 residues. In germline, CDR1 is MNHEY, CDR2 SMNVEV (reference sequence). V dropped 2 bases and J dropped 7 bases, with 21 bases sitting between them. CDR3 protein: CASSLLPRDLGGNSPLHF. CDR3 DNA: TGTGCCAGCAGTTTACTGCCGAGGGACCTGGGCGGGAATTCACCCCTCCACTTT.

The V and J genes are TRBV28 and TRBJ2-1; 10 positions agree with TRBD2. CDR3 size: 14 residues. The V gene's germline CDR1 is MDHEN and CDR2 SYDVKM. V gave up 7 bases and J gave up 10 bases; unmatched junction bases: 10. As DNA, the CDR3 is TGTGCCAGCACGCCCACTAGCGGGATCCGGGAGCAGTTCTTC. Its translation: CASTPTSGIREQFF.

This clonotype was counted only a few times. The rearrangement uses TRBV19 and TRBJ1-5; a possible D gene is TRBD1 (5 bases). The CDR3 loop spans 14 amino acids. Trimming cost V 2 bases and J 1 base, with 6 bases left between them. The germline CDR1 and CDR2 sequences are LNHDA and SQIVND (reference sequence). The CDR3 spells CASSIRGSNQPQHF. CDR3 DNA sequence: TGTGCCAGTAGTATACGGGGGAGCAATCAGCCCCAGCATTTT.

This clonotype was seen only a few times. The chain recombines TRBV27 with TRBJ2-7; unclear D gene. CDR1 and CDR2 from the germline V gene are MNHEY and SMNVEV (reference sequence). CDR3 size: 13 residues. The V end was cut by 2 bases, the J end by 5 bases, with 10 bases between. CDR3 DNA: TGTGCCAGCAGTTTAAGGGTAATCGACGAGCAGTACTTC. The encoded protein is CASSLRVIDEQYF.

This clonotype was picked up a small number of times. The chain recombines TRBV18 with TRBJ1-1; D is uncertain. Trimming removed 2 bases at V and 1 base at J, with 2 bases between. This CDR3 comprises 12 residues. The V gene's germline CDR1 is KGHSH and CDR2 LQKENI. The CDR3 sequence is CASSPSNTEAFF. DNA of the CDR3: TGTGCCAGCTCACCATCGAACACTGAAGCTTTCTTT.

The CDR3 region is CASGIGGSRTNEKLFF. CDR3 DNA: TGTGCTAGTGGTATTGGGGGTTCAAGAACTAATGAAAAACTGTTTTTT. The chain uses TRBV12-5 and TRBJ1-4, with TRBD1 as a possible D gene (5 bases). Germline CDR1 and CDR2: LGHNT and FRNRAP. The CDR3 contains 16 residues. Trimming left V 5 bases short and J 1 base short, with 14 bases between.